Shown below are 26 T cell receptor beta chains from a single sample sequenced in a study of Ad26.COV2.S vaccination and SARS-CoV-2 variants (dated by TCRdb to about 2021). Libraries were constructed by the immunoSEQ multiplex PCR assay. TCRdb re-hosts the immuneACCESS table, in-frame sequences only. Its copies lack some clones; in the studies checked, an unresolved V gene accounts for under half of them, and the cause for the rest is not known. The sample records almost 400,000 clones, 70% to 90% of which are singletons. The ten largest clonotypes hold 1.5% to 2% of the sample. Interpreted using the paper, the treatment or condition label stands for: roughly 18 received Ad26.COV2.S at low or high dose, single or two shots; a few received placebo; per-sample allocation not given. Repertoires of vaccine and placebo recipients were sequenced from samples collected on day 63 after the first injection.

This specimen was peripheral blood, taken in a trial of Ad26.COV2.S vaccine versus placebo. The receptors originated from a person between 18 and 65 years old who received the Ad26.COV2.S COVID-19 vaccine or a placebo.

This chain links TRBV4-1 with TRBJ2-7; D may match TRBD1 or TRBD2 (5 bases each). Germline V lookup: CDR1 MGHRA, CDR2 YSYEKL. The CDR3 has 17 amino acids. Trimming stripped 4 bases from V and 4 bases from J, with 23 bases between. The CDR3 loop reads CASSPRGRTQTGYEQYF. As DNA, the CDR3 is TGCGCCAGCAGCCCCCGGGGACGAACGCAAACGGGGTACGAGCAGTACTTC.

V usage is TRBV27 and J usage is TRBJ1-5; the D is unclear. There are 15 residues in the CDR3. V was trimmed by 8 bases and J by 0 bases, leaving 14 bases between them. Looked up from germline, CDR1 is MNHEY and CDR2 is SMNVEV (reference sequence). The CDR3: CASREEGNSNQPQHF. Written as DNA, the CDR3 is TGTGCCAGCCGCGAGGAGGGCAATAGCAATCAGCCCCAGCATTTT.

In its sample, this clone was seen once. V gene TRBV19 combines with J gene TRBJ2-6; 10 bases map to TRBD1. With V trimmed by 4 bases and J by 0 bases, 12 bases remained unmatched. The CDR3 is 20 amino acids. From germline, CDR1 is LNHDA and CDR2 SQIVND (reference sequence). CDR3: CASSTQLQGQGSSGANVLTF. In DNA form, the CDR3 reads TGTGCCAGTAGTACCCAATTGCAGGGACAGGGGAGCTCTGGGGCCAACGTCCTGACTTTC.

V gene TRBV28 combines with J gene TRBJ1-1; D unresolved. Trimming took 5 bases from V and 0 from J, leaving 7 bases between them. This CDR3 spans 13 amino acids. Germline V gene sequence: CDR1 MDHEN, CDR2 SYDVKM. CDR3 sequence reads: CASSVPLNTEAFF. CDR3 coding DNA: TGTGCCAGCAGTGTCCCTTTGAACACTGAAGCTTTCTTT.

The CDR3 nucleotides read TGTGCCAGCAGCGACGGACTTTATAGCACAGATACGCAGTATTTT. It encodes CASSDGLYSTDTQYF. The J gene is TRBJ2-3, the V gene TRBV5-6; D possibly corresponds to TRBD2 (5 bases). The CDR3 has 15 amino acids. Germline CDR1 and CDR2: SGHDT and YYEEEE. V lost 4 bases and J 0 bases, leaving 12 bases between the germline ends.

The CDR3 DNA is TGTGCCAGCAGCTCTGGCGGGGCGAGCAATGAGCAGTTCTTC. Encoded protein: CASSSGGASNEQFF. This chain joins TRBV7-9 and TRBJ2-1, with TRBD2 as a possible D gene (6 bases). The germline V gene has CDR1 SEHNR and CDR2 FQNEAQ (reference sequence). This CDR3 has 14 amino acids. V shed 4 bases and J shed 6 bases, with 13 bases lying between them. Supplemented by reference TRBV7-9 and TRBJ2-1, the full variable domain reads DTGVSQNPRHKITKRGQNVTFRCDPISEHNRLYWYRQTLGQGPEFLTYFQNEAQLEKSRLLSDRFSAERPKGSFSTLEIQRTEQGDSAMYLCASSSGGASNEQFFGPGTRLTVL.

This clone turned up a few times. The V and J genes are TRBV24-1 and TRBJ1-1; the D is unclear. The ends were cut back, 7 bases at V and 11 bases at J, with 16 bases in the middle. CDR1 KGHDR and CDR2 SFDVKD come from the germline V gene. The CDR3 is 12 amino acids. The CDR3 sequence: CATSAAGWAAFF. The CDR3 nucleotides read TGTGCCACCAGCGCCGCGGGGTGGGCCGCTTTCTTT.

V usage is TRBV27 and J usage is TRBJ1-2, with D unclear. CDR3 length equals 14 residues. The ends were cut back, 6 bases at V and 0 bases at J, with 11 bases in the middle. Germline CDR1 is MNHEY and CDR2 is SMNVEV (reference sequence). The DNA for the CDR3 is TGTGCCAGCAGCCTGACGGGAGCTAACTATGGCTACACCTTC. Encoded protein: CASSLTGANYGYTF.

Written as DNA, the CDR3 is TGCGCCAGCAGCCGGACAGGGGAAGAGACCCAGTACTTC. The encoded protein is CASSRTGEETQYF. V is TRBV5-1 and J is TRBJ2-5, with 9 nucleotides matching TRBD1. The junction had 1 base not matched to a gene; V was cut back by 4 bases and J by 3 bases. CDR1 and CDR2 (germline): SGHRS, YFSETQ. This CDR3 is built from 13 residues. Combining the CDR3 with reference TRBV5-1 and TRBJ2-5 gives the whole variable domain KAGVTQTPRYLIKTRGQQVTLSCSPISGHRSVSWYQQTPGQGLQFLFEYFSETQRNKGNFPGRFSGRQFSNSRSEMNVSTLELGDSALYLCASSRTGEETQYFGPGTRLLVL.

This clone was seen once. CDR3 sequence (DNA): TGTGCCAGCAGCCCCCACAGGGACTATTCACCCCTCCACTTT. Amino acid sequence: CASSPHRDYSPLHF. The chain links TRBV28 to TRBJ1-6; D is perhaps TRBD1 (6 bases). Germline CDR1 and CDR2: MDHEN and SYDVKM. V was trimmed by 6 bases and J by 8 bases, leaving 14 bases between them. The CDR3 extends over 14 amino acids.

V is TRBV9 and J is TRBJ1-3, with D tentatively TRBD1 (6 bases). Between the trimmed V and J ends, which lost 4 bases and 7 bases, there was a span of 18 bases. CDR1 SGDLS and CDR2 YYNGEE come from the germline V gene. CDR3 length equals 15 residues. CDR3 region: CASSRNRADRNTIYF. CDR3 bases: TGTGCCAGCAGCAGGAACAGGGCTGATAGGAACACCATATATTTT.

The rearrangement joins TRBV12-1 to TRBJ2-7. TRBV12-1 is termed a pseudogene. The CDR3 extends over 11 amino acids. CDR3 coding DNA: TGTGCCAGCAGCTTCTCCTACGAGCAGTACTTC. Amino acids: CASSFSYEQYF.

The V gene is TRBV5-1, the J gene TRBJ1-1, with D unclear. CDR3 length equals 14 residues. Germline CDR1 is SGHRS and CDR2 is YFSETQ. Trimming took off 1 base at V and 1 base at J, with 8 bases between the two ends. CDR3: CASSLKGQNTEAFF. CDR3 sequence (DNA): TGCGCCAGCAGCTTGAAAGGGCAGAACACTGAAGCTTTCTTT.

The chain recombines TRBV5-1 with TRBJ2-1; TRBD2 agrees at 8 bases. Trimming cost V 6 bases and J 2 bases; bases outside gene matches: 16. Germline V gene lookup returns CDR1 SGHRS and CDR2 YFSETQ. CDR3 length equals 18 residues. The CDR3 is CASKVSVSGGLTYNEQFF. CDR3 nucleotides: TGCGCCAGCAAGGTGTCAGTAAGCGGGGGATTGACCTACAATGAGCAGTTCTTC.

The rearrangement uses TRBV6-4 and TRBJ1-1; D unresolved. Trimming took off 6 bases at V and 0 bases at J, with 17 bases between the two ends. The CDR3 covers 16 residues. Germline loops: CDR1 MRHNA, CDR2 SNTAGT. CDR3 sequence: CASSALYRALNTEAFF. In nucleotides, the CDR3 is TGTGCCAGCAGCGCTCTTTACCGGGCCTTGAACACTGAAGCTTTCTTT.

This chain joins TRBV5-1 and TRBJ1-3; the D gene is possibly TRBD1 (6 bases). V lost 0 bases and J lost 0, with 10 bases in between. The CDR3 is 16 residues long. Germline CDR1 is SGHRS and CDR2 is YFSETQ. The CDR3 DNA reads as TGCGCCAGCAGCTTGGAGGGCAGGGGCTCTGGAAACACCATATATTTT. It encodes CASSLEGRGSGNTIYF.

This clone was detected once. The gene calls are TRBV12-3 or TRBV12-4 and TRBJ1-1; 7 nucleotides align to TRBD1. CDR3 length: 13 amino acids. Unmatched junction bases numbered 3, after V lost 5 bases and J lost 3 bases. CDR3: CASSLRGDTEAFF. CDR3 nucleotide sequence: TGTGCCAGCAGTCTCAGGGGGGACACTGAAGCTTTCTTT.

In its sample, this clone was seen once. The J gene is TRBJ1-2, the V gene TRBV11-2; D gene uncertain. The CDR3 loop spans 12 amino acids. The V gene's germline CDR1 is SGHAT and CDR2 FQNNGV. V was pared by 6 bases and J by 11 bases, with 16 bases between. The CDR3 bases are TGTGCCAGCAGTCCCCCCGTTCCCGCTTACACCTTC. Translation: CASSPPVPAYTF.

V is TRBV12-5 and J is TRBJ2-7, with a possible D match to TRBD2 (5 bases). Trimming pared 5 bases from V and 2 bases from J, leaving 10 bases between. This CDR3 region has 13 residues. Germline CDR1 reads LGHNT; CDR2 reads FRNRAP. The CDR3: CASGGGRTYEQYF. The CDR3 DNA sequence: TGTGCTAGTGGTGGAGGCAGGACCTACGAGCAGTACTTC.

V usage is TRBV4-1 and J usage is TRBJ1-5; perhaps TRBD1 as D (5 bases). V shed 5 bases and J shed 6 bases, with 20 bases lying between them. This CDR3 region has 16 residues. Germline CDR1 MGHRA, CDR2 YSYEKL. The CDR3 DNA sequence: TGCGCCAGCAGCTACAGTGGCGGGCAGGGAGTTCAGCCCCAGCATTTT. This sequence encodes CASSYSGGQGVQPQHF.

The chain links TRBV30 to TRBJ2-7; 12 nucleotides line up with TRBD2. Trimming at V came to 1 base and at J to 6 bases, leaving 7 bases not matched to a gene. CDR1 is GTSNPN and CDR2 is SVGIG in the germline V gene (reference sequence). There are 15 residues in the CDR3. This CDR3 is CAWSGLAGGPREQYF. The CDR3 DNA is TGTGCCTGGAGTGGCCTAGCGGGAGGGCCTCGCGAGCAGTACTTC.

This chain links TRBV6-5 with TRBJ2-1; D is possibly TRBD1 (6 bases). The CDR3 consists of 15 residues. V lost 6 bases to trimming and J lost 0 bases, with 12 bases between them. Germline loops: CDR1 MNHEY, CDR2 SVGAGI. This chain's CDR3 is CASSRGESSYNEQFF. The CDR3 DNA follows: TGTGCCAGCAGCAGGGGTGAGAGCTCCTACAATGAGCAGTTCTTC.

The chain combines TRBV28 with TRBJ1-5, with 8 bases aligning to TRBD1. In germline, CDR1 is MDHEN, CDR2 SYDVKM. This CDR3 is built from 17 residues. The V segment lost 3 bases and the J segment 2 bases; nucleotides outside the gene matches: 9. CDR3 DNA: TGTGCCAGCAGTTTGTGGACAGGGCTGGCGGGCAATCAGCCCCAGCATTTT. Its translation: CASSLWTGLAGNQPQHF.

The rearrangement joins TRBV18 to TRBJ2-5, with 11 bases fitting TRBD1. The V gene end was trimmed by 3 bases and the J gene end by 3 bases; junction bases not matched to a gene: 15. The CDR3 length is 19 residues. Germline V gene sequence: CDR1 KGHSH, CDR2 LQKENI. CDR3 DNA: TGTGCCAGCTCACCTACCCTAATCCCCCGGACAGGGGGCAAAGAGACCCAGTACTTC. Its translation is CASSPTLIPRTGGKETQYF. The variable domain in full, with the rest retrieved from reference TRBV18 and TRBJ2-5, is NAGVMQNPRHLVRRRGQEARLRCSPMKGHSHVYWYRQLPEEGLKFMVYLQKENIIDESGMPKERFSAEFPKEGPSILRIQQVVRGDSAAYFCASSPTLIPRTGGKETQYFGPGTRLLVL.

The chain joins TRBV7-3 to TRBJ2-7; D remains ambiguous. The CDR3 consists of 14 residues. V gave up 5 bases and J gave up 5 bases, with 16 bases separating them. CDR1 and CDR2 (germline): SGHTA, FQGTGA. CDR3 loop: CASSPTARSHEQYF. The CDR3 region has the DNA TGTGCCAGCAGCCCTACTGCTAGGTCTCACGAGCAGTACTTC.

V and J are TRBV7-9 and TRBJ2-3, with 7 bases fitting TRBD2. The CDR3 is made up of 18 amino acids. With V trimmed by 0 bases and J by 2 bases, 11 bases remained unmatched. Germline V lookup: CDR1 SEHNR, CDR2 FQNEAQ (reference sequence). The CDR3 DNA follows: TGTGCCAGCAGCTTAGCGGGAGGGCCGGGTAGGCACACAGATACGCAGTATTTT. Protein product: CASSLAGGPGRHTDTQYF.